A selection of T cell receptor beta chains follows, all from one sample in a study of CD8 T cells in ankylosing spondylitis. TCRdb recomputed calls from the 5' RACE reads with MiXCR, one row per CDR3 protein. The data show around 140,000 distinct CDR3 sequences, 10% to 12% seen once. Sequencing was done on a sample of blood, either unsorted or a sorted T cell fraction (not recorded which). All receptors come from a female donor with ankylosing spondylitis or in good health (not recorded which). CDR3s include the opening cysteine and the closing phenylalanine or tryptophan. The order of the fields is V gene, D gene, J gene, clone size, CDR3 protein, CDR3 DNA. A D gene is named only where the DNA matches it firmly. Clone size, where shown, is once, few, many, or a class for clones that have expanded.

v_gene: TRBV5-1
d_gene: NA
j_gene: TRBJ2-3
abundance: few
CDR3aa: CASSWGLRGLRTDTQYF
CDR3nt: TGCGCCAGCAGCTGGGGGTTACGGGGGCTCCGCACAGATACGCAGTATTTT

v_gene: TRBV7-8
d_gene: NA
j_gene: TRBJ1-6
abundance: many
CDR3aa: CASSRSKNSPLHF
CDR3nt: TGTGCCAGCAGTCGAAGCAAGAATTCACCCCTCCACTTT

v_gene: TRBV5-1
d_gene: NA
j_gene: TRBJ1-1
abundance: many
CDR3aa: CASRSTEAFF
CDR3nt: TGCGCCAGCAGATCCACTGAAGCTTTCTTT

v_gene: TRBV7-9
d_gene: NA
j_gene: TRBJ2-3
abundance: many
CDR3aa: CASSFRGSTDTQYF
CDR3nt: TGTGCCAGCAGCTTTCGTGGGAGCACAGATACGCAGTATTTT

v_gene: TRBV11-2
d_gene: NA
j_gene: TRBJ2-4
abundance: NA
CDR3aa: CASSVEAGSGNIQYF
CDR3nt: TGTGCCAGCAGCGTAGAGGCAGGGTCGGGGAACATTCAGTACTTC

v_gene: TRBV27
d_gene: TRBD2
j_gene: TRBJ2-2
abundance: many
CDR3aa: CASSLGLAGTGELFF
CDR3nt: TGTGCCAGCAGTTTGGGACTAGCGGGCACCGGGGAGCTGTTTTTT

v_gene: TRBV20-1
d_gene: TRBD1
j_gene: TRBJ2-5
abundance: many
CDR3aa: CSARAPRDRGGTQYF
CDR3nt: TGCAGTGCTAGAGCCCCCCGGGACAGAGGAGGGACCCAGTACTTC

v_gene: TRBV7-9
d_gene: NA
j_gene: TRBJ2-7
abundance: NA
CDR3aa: CASSVSGTTSEQYF
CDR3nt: TGTGCCAGCAGCGTATCCGGGACAACTTCAGAGCAGTACTTC

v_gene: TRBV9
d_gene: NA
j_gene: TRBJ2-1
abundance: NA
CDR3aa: CASGGYYYNEQFF
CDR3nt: TGTGCCAGCGGGGGGTACTACTACAATGAGCAGTTCTTC

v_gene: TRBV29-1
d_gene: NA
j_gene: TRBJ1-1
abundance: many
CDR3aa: CSAGDTGGTEAFF
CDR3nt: TGCAGCGCAGGGGATACGGGAGGCACTGAAGCTTTCTTT

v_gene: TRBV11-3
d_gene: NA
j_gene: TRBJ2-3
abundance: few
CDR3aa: CASSRRYGSTDTQYF
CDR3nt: TGTGCCAGCAGCCGCAGGTATGGGAGCACAGATACGCAGTATTTT

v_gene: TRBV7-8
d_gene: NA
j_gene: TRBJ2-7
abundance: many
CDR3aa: CASSLGMIEQYF
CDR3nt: TGTGCCAGCAGCTTGGGAATGATCGAGCAGTACTTC

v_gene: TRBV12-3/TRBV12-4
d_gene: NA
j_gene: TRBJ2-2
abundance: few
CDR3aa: CAGSFRVAGELFF
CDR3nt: TGTGCCGGCAGTTTCAGGGTGGCCGGGGAGCTGTTTTTT

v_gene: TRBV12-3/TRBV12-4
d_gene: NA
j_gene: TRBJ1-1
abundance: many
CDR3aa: CASSPVPGNTEAFF
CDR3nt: TGTGCCAGCAGCCCTGTCCCGGGGAACACTGAAGCTTTCTTT

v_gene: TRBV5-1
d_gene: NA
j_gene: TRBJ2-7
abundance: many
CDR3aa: CASSLEALGEQYF
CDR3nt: TGCGCCAGCAGCTTGGAAGCCTTAGGCGAGCAGTACTTC